This T cell receptor (beta chain) was identified during a study of CD8+ T cells in alopecia areata. Study-wide context: The drug, oral tofacitinib, was given to treated patients at 5 to 10 mg twice daily. Treatment ran 6 to 18 months, with 6 months of follow-up afterward. Study findings and constraints: Resident alphabeta T-cell populations of normal skin are likewise subject to sequencing in scalp samples. Higher clonality was seen in lesional scalp than in normal scalp, especially in alopecia totalis/universalis.

Extracted from the samples, RNA was reverse transcribed into cDNA to serve as the sequencing template. Method: immunoSEQ multiplex PCR; TCRdb's copy keeps in-frame clones and lacks some. The sample shows 45,000 to 60,000 clones, 90% to 97% of them seen only once. Comment on this clone: Antigen unknown.

The source is a human donor with alopecia areata. The sequenced sample was CD8+ T cells sorted from blood, obtained at week 0.

The CDR3 bases are TGTGCCAGCAGCGGGGACCTCACAGATACGCAGTATTTT. Protein product: CASSGDLTDTQYF. The J gene is TRBJ2-3, the V gene TRBV5-5; D is perhaps TRBD1 or TRBD2 (5 bases each). This CDR3 comprises 13 residues. CDR1 is SGHKS and CDR2 is YYEKEE in the germline V gene (reference sequence). Trimming took off 4 bases at V and 2 bases at J, with 8 bases between the two ends. Using reference TRBV5-5 and TRBJ2-3 for the parts outside the CDR3, the full variable domain is DAGVTQSPTHLIKTRGQQVTLRCSPISGHKSVSWYQQVLGQGPQFIFQYYEKEERGRGNFPDRFSARQFPNYSSELNVNALLLGDSALYLCASSGDLTDTQYFGPGTRLTVL.